The entry below describes one T cell receptor beta chain. Repertoires were generated with immunoSEQ multiplex PCR, while TCRdb's copy carries only in-frame clones and drops some. The repertoire has approximately 340,000 clones, 80% to 95% of them found once; the top ten carry 0.86%. Trimming took 4 bases from V and 3 from J, leaving 11 bases between them. The CDR3 runs 13 residues. Germline-derived CDR1 and CDR2 are SGHKS and YYEKEE (reference sequence). This record belongs to a study of blood T cell repertoires in COVID-19. Study overall: Whether acute or convalescent, the COVID-19 samples came from the United States, Italy and Spain. Sample material is recorded as cDNA or gDNA derived from T cells, B-cell-depleted T cells, or PBMCs.

The cohort comprised adults aged roughly 18 to 90 years residing in about two dozen US areas. Which cohort a participant joined came from the clinical history participants gave. The sequenced sample consisted of PBMCs or T cells enriched from blood (not recorded which). J is TRBJ2-7 and V is TRBV5-5; D is uncertain. The TCR sequence derives from a woman aged 40 to 55 who had been exposed to COVID-19. The chain's CDR3 is CASSPAARYEQYF. The CDR3 nucleotides read TGTGCCAGCAGCCCCGCGGCGCGCTACGAGCAGTACTTC.